The TCR beta chain described here comes from a study of blood T cell repertoires in COVID-19. Trimming at V came to 7 bases and at J to 5 bases, leaving 11 bases not matched to a gene. The CDR3 totals 14 residues. The germline gives CDR1 SQVTM, CDR2 ANQGSEA. The repertoire was sequenced with immunoSEQ multiplex PCR; TCRdb's copy has only in-frame clones and lacks some. The sample has around 210,000 clones, about three quarters seen once. Sequencing used peripheral blood. The TCR originated in a woman between 65 and 79 years old with acute or convalescent COVID-19. This chain joins TRBV29-1 and TRBJ1-2; 9 bases are shared with TRBD1. The CDR3 loop reads CSDFKQGASYGYTF. DNA for the CDR3: TGCAGCGACTTTAAACAGGGGGCGAGTTATGGCTACACCTTC.